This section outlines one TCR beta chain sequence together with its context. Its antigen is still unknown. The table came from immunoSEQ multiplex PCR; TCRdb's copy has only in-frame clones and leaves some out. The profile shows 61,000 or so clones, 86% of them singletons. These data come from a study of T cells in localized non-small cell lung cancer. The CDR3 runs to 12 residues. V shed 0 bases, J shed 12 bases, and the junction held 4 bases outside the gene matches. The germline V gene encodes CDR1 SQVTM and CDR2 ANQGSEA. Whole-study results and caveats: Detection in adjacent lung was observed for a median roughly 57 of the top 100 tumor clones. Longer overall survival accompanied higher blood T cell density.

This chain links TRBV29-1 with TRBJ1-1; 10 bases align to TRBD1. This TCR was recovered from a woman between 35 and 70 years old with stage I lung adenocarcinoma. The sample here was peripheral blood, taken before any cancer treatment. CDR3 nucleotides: TGCAGCGTTGAAGAGGACAGGGGGTTGCCTTTCTTT. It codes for CSVEEDRGLPFF. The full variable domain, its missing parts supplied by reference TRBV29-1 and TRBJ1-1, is SAVISQKPSRDICQRGTSLTIQCQVDSQVTMMFWYRQQPGQSLTLIATANQGSEATYESGFVIDKFPISRPNLTFSTLTVSNMSPEDSSIYLCSVEEDRGLPFFGQGTRLTVV.